This TCR beta chain was recorded in a study of spatial heterogeneity in lung cancer. The overall study: Each time, sequencing found more beta-chain sequences than alpha-chain sequences. Notes on the study in general: Compared with follow-up, resection was when ubiquitous expanded tumor TCRs appeared in blood more.

This clonotype was detected ten times or more. Its target is not known. As to time point: sample taken at primary tumor resection. Germline V lookup: CDR1 MNHEY, CDR2 SMNVEV (reference sequence). CDR3 size: 16 residues. V was trimmed by 2 bases and J by 4 bases, leaving 15 bases between them. Individually, TCR cDNA molecules were each labelled with a unique molecular identifier. Using its own MiXCR run on the 5' RACE reads, TCRdb lists one record per CDR3 protein. The sample lists 20,000 to 30,000 distinct CDR3 sequences; roughly 4.7% were seen once. This clonotype originated in a male donor with early-stage non-small cell lung cancer. Sample: PBMCs, taken at surgery. The chain employs TRBV27 and TRBJ2-1; either TRBD1 or TRBD2 may supply D (5 bases each). This CDR3 reads CASSLRVAEGYNEQFF. The CDR3 DNA sequence: TGTGCCAGCAGTTTACGGGTAGCAGAGGGGTACAATGAGCAGTTCTTC.